This TCR beta chain was sequenced in a study of cytomegalovirus exposure and HLA in healthy donors. The V gene's germline CDR1 is MGHRA and CDR2 YSYEKL. V lost 4 bases to trimming and J lost 3 bases, with 16 bases between them. CDR3 size: 16 residues. Study-wide results and caveats: The productive fraction for most TCR beta V segments was about 90% or about 30% in an earlier analysis.

PCR employed 60 Vbeta and 13 Jbeta primers. Assay used: immunoSEQ multiplex PCR; TCRdb lists only in-frame clones, some missing. This sample has 100,000 to 150,000 clones, with approximately 82% found just once. Regarding this clone: The antigen is undetermined.

The clonotype was recovered from a female donor in good health and CMV-seronegative. The chain carries TRBV4-1 and TRBJ2-1; D is possibly TRBD2 (6 bases). The sequenced sample was PBMCs. CDR3 sequence (DNA): TGCGCCAGCAGCCCCCAAAAGCGGGCGGACTACAATGAGCAGTTCTTC. Translated: CASSPQKRADYNEQFF.